This record covers a single T cell receptor (beta chain). This clone was seen repeatedly, ten times or more. Its antigen is not yet known. No base-level quality is on record; no much larger clone is a single base apart. These data originate in a study of T cells after posttransplantation cyclophosphamide (dated by TCRdb to about 2016). About the investigation overall: T cell repertoire reconstitution was tracked by TRB sequencing after myeloablative bone marrow transplantation in which posttransplantation cyclophosphamide was used as GVHD prophylaxis. In 3 patients, TRB sequencing was also performed on up to 3 more blood samples taken 2 to 5.2 years after transplant, and in a handful of patients, pretransplant blood was also TRB-sequenced. Because TRA and TRB clonality correlated tightly in some ten samples, later TCR analyses were limited to TRB. Antigen receptor sequencing covered samples from 30 to 40 PTCy-treated patients and over 15 of their related bone marrow donors. TRB sequencing was performed on blood from all 35 or so PTCy patients with 1-year posttransplant specimens. Public TRB sequences were checked against a database of over 3,500 sequences associated with responses to pathogens, tumor antigens, self-antigens and alloantigens.

V is pruned by 0 bases and J by 0 bases, leaving 3 bases of the junction without a gene match. The CDR3 holds 16 amino acids from the cysteine to the phenylalanine. Only the CDR3 portion is preserved as DNA: 48 bases, with reading frame beginning at the first base. From the germline V gene, CDR1 is MGHRA and CDR2 is YSYEKL. The treatment or condition label here, explained by the study, means: high-dose cyclophosphamide on days +3 and +4 as single-agent GVHD prophylaxis. For conditioning, the PTCy patients got busulfan and fludarabine, then a related or unrelated marrow graft, followed by cyclophosphamide on days +3 and +4. The PTCy-treated patients were enrolled in a prospective multi-institutional clinical trial. Peripheral blood and bone marrow mononuclear cells were isolated by Ficoll-Hypaque density centrifugation and were cryopreserved. Study-wide conclusions, independent of this receptor: The TRB repertoires of T cells infiltrating skin or the GI tract showed only limited overlap with the TRB repertoires found in blood. Across roughly 40 patients, recipient CMV seropositivity and CMV reactivation were highly associated with TRB clonality; PTCy diversity was similar to CNI/methotrexate controls. Donor-recipient similarity was low at 1-2 months but rose over the first year, and later blood repertoires were often dominated by donor CD8+ memory clones.

TRB sequencing was run on genomic DNA with either the immunoSEQ assay at survey resolution or the hsTCRB kit. The paper's processing steps were these. Initial read processing used immunoSEQ software, and repertoire analyses used the LymphoSeq R package. Clonality was calculated as 1 minus normalized Shannon entropy, and the Gini coefficient was also calculated for each TRB dataset. Phenotypes of unsorted samples were inferred by mapping TRB sequences from sorted subsets of the recipient or donor onto the same recipient's unsorted samples. Not all clones reach the TCRdb copy of this immuneACCESS table, which keeps in-frame sequences only. Checked studies attribute under half of the gap to unresolved V genes and leave the rest unexplained. V, J and clone size were drawn from that table, and D and trimming were deduced from the DNA. This sample has around 24,000 clones, none of them a singleton. Around 1.9% of the sample rests with the top ten.

The V and J genes are TRBV4-1 and TRBJ1-1; 8 nucleotides in the junction match TRBD1. The sequence came from a male patient in his late teens or twenties who received an allogeneic stem cell transplant from a related donor, was CMV-positive, and had no GVHD. After a transplant, the donor of the graft may account for some T cells. The sample was PBMCs, taken after allogeneic stem cell transplant with posttransplant cyclophosphamide. This receptor carries the CDR3 CASSQEGQALNTEAFF. The DNA sequence reads TGCGCCAGCAGCCAAGAGGGACAGGCCCTGAACACTGAAGCTTTCTTT.